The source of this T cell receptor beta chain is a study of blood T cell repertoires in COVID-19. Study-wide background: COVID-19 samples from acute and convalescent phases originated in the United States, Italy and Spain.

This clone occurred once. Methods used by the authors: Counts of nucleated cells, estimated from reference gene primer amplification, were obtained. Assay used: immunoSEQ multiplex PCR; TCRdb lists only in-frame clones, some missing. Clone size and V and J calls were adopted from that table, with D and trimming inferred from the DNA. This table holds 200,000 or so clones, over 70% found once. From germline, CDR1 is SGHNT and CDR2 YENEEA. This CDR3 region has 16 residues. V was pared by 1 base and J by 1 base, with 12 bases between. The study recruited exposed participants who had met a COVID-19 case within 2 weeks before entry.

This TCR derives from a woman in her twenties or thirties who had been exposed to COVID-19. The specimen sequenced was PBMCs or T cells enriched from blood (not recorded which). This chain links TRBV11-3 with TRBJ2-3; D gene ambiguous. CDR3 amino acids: CASSLGLSAGTDTQYF. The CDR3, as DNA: TGTGCCAGCAGCTTAGGACTTTCGGCGGGCACAGATACGCAGTATTTT.